This T cell receptor (beta chain) stems from a study of blood T cell repertoires in COVID-19. The study drew participants aged about 18 to 89 years from some 25 US areas. Recovered status applied to Cohort 3 donors who had two consecutive negative PCRs. It also applied to those with clearance or with symptom resolution. The CDR3 totals 16 residues. Germline assignment: CDR1 SGHVS and CDR2 FNYEAQ. With 4 bases removed from V and 3 bases from J, the gap between germline ends came to 13 bases. Sequencing used immunoSEQ multiplex PCR; TCRdb keeps in-frame clones, though not all of them. The data contain around 310,000 clones, around 92% of them singletons.

Material: PBMCs or T cells enriched from blood (not recorded which). The clonotype was recovered from a woman in her 30s who had recovered from COVID-19. This chain connects TRBV7-6 to TRBJ1-6; D not certain. The CDR3 DNA is TGTGCCAGCAGCTCTCGTGGCGGAAACTATAATTCACCCCTCCACTTT. Its translation is CASSSRGGNYNSPLHF.